One and the same sample provided the 15 T cell receptor beta chains below, sequenced in a study of blood T cell repertoires in COVID-19. Sequenced by immunoSEQ multiplex PCR; TCRdb stores in-frame clones only, minus some. There are about 120,000 clones in the sample; less than 90% occur only once, and around 2.3% lies in the top ten. The sample comprised peripheral blood. The receptors were sampled from a man aged 25-45 years with acute or convalescent COVID-19.

The chain links TRBV30 to TRBJ2-7; weak D call: TRBD2 (7 bases). The V gene's germline CDR1 is GTSNPN and CDR2 SVGIG (reference sequence). The V end lost 1 base, the J end lost 5 bases, and 18 bases lay between the germline ends. The length of the CDR3 is 15 residues. Written as DNA, the CDR3 is TGTGCCTGGAGTGGCGCTTGGGGGGGCCTCAACGAGCAGTACTTC. Protein sequence: CAWSGAWGGLNEQYF.

In its sample, this clone was seen once. The J gene is TRBJ1-2, the V gene TRBV12-5; weak D call: TRBD1 (5 bases). Germline V CDR1 and CDR2: LGHNT, FRNRAP. The CDR3 has 13 amino acids. V lost 1 base to trimming and J lost 3 bases, with 6 bases between them. The CDR3 coding sequence is TGTGCTAGTGGTTTGGAGGGGTACTATGGCTACACCTTC. This translates into CASGLEGYYGYTF.

The chain recombines TRBV30 with TRBJ1-2; D is undetermined. Germline V gene data show CDR1 as GTSNPN and CDR2 as SVGIG (reference sequence). The CDR3 is 14 residues long. Trimming pared 3 bases from V and 3 bases from J, leaving 14 bases between. CDR3 residues: CAWRATGYHYGYTF. CDR3 nucleotides: TGTGCCTGGAGGGCCACCGGGTACCACTATGGCTACACCTTC. The full variable domain, its missing parts supplied by reference TRBV30 and TRBJ1-2, is SQTIHQWPATLVQPVGSPLSLECTVEGTSNPNLYWYRQAAGRGLQLLFYSVGIGQISSEVPQNLSASRPQDRQFILSSKKLLLSDSGFYLCAWRATGYHYGYTFGSGTRLTVV.

This clone was recorded once. The gene calls are TRBV3-1 (or the pseudogene TRBV3-2) and TRBJ1-6; D perhaps matches TRBD1 (5 bases). This CDR3 is 14 amino acids long. V gave up 6 bases and J gave up 5 bases, with 11 bases separating them. The V gene's germline CDR1 is LGHDT and CDR2 YNNKEL (reference sequence). The CDR3 coding sequence is TGTGCCAGCAGAGGGACTGTTGATAATTCACCCCTCCACTTT. Protein sequence: CASRGTVDNSPLHF.

In the case of this clone: This sample includes further DNA sequences coding for the same CDR3. This chain connects TRBV3-1 (or the pseudogene TRBV3-2) to TRBJ2-7; 10 bases fit TRBD1. Germline-derived CDR1 and CDR2 are LGHDT and YNNKEL (reference sequence). The CDR3 is 13 residues long. The trim removed 4 bases at V and 4 bases at J, leaving 1 base unmatched. The CDR3 is CASSPGQGYEQYF. The CDR3 DNA sequence: TGTGCCAGCAGCCCGGGACAGGGGTACGAGCAGTACTTC.

The chain joins TRBV4-1 to TRBJ2-7; possible D gene TRBD1, 6 bases. The CDR3 consists of 16 residues. Trimming took off 2 bases at V and 2 bases at J, with 16 bases between the two ends. Germline V gene data show CDR1 as MGHRA and CDR2 as YSYEKL. CDR3 nucleotide sequence: TGCGCCAGCAGCCAAACAGGGTTCGGTCCACCCTACGAGCAGTACTTC. This sequence encodes CASSQTGFGPPYEQYF.

The table lists this clone with a count of one. The genes are TRBV7-3 and TRBJ2-5, with TRBD2 matching 12 bases. CDR1 and CDR2 (germline): SGHTA, FQGTGA. There are 16 residues in the CDR3. The V segment lost 5 bases and the J segment 2 bases; nucleotides outside the gene matches: 6. CDR3 nucleotide sequence: TGTGCCAGCAGCCCATCACTAGCGGGGGGTCAAGAGACCCAGTACTTC. Translated, it gives CASSPSLAGGQETQYF.

This clone has more than one count but fewer than ten. This rearrangement joins TRBV27 to TRBJ1-6, with 11 bases identical to TRBD1. This CDR3 spans 15 amino acids. J lost 9 bases, V lost 0 bases, and 1 base had no gene match. Germline CDR1 is MNHEY and CDR2 is SMNVEV (reference sequence). The CDR3 reads CASSLSGTGGSPLHF. Written as DNA, the CDR3 is TGTGCCAGCAGTTTATCAGGGACAGGGGGTTCACCCCTCCACTTT.

The chain employs TRBV24-1 and TRBJ2-3; 7 bases line up with TRBD1. This CDR3 region has 17 residues. The V segment lost 6 bases and the J segment 0 bases; nucleotides outside the gene matches: 11. Germline CDR1 is KGHDR and CDR2 is SFDVKD. CDR3 coding DNA: TGTGCCACCAGTCCCCACAGGGGTCGGATGAGCACAGATACGCAGTATTTT. Translation: CATSPHRGRMSTDTQYF.

V and J are TRBV13 and TRBJ1-2; maybe TRBD1 (5 bases). The CDR3 loop spans 17 amino acids. From germline, CDR1 is PRHDT and CDR2 FYEKMQ (reference sequence). V lost 1 base and J 5 bases, leaving 20 bases between the germline ends. For the CDR3, the DNA is TGTGCCAGCAGCTTAGATAGAAGCCAGGGTAATCGGTATGGCTACACCTTC. Its protein product is CASSLDRSQGNRYGYTF. The full variable domain, in which reference TRBV13 and TRBJ1-2 provide the parts outside the CDR3, is AAGVIQSPRHLIKEKRETATLKCYPIPRHDTVYWYQQGPGQDPQFLISFYEKMQSDKGSIPDRFSAQQFSDYHSELNMSSLELGDSALYFCASSLDRSQGNRYGYTFGSGTRLTVV.

This clone appeared a few times. The V gene is TRBV24-1, the J gene TRBJ2-1; 12 positions agree with TRBD2. V dropped 9 bases and J dropped 2; count of bases not matched to a gene: 4. CDR1 and CDR2 (germline): KGHDR, SFDVKD. This CDR3 comprises 15 residues. The DNA of the CDR3 is TGTGCCACCGGTCCTAGCGGGGGGGCCTACAATGAGCAGTTCTTC. Its protein is CATGPSGGAYNEQFF.

This clone ranks as medium-sized. The chain recombines TRBV27 with TRBJ2-2; 9 nucleotides line up with TRBD1. CDR1 is MNHEY and CDR2 is SMNVEV in the germline V gene (reference sequence). This CDR3 is 16 amino acids long. The V segment lost 3 bases and the J segment 5 bases; nucleotides outside the gene matches: 7. Here the CDR3 DNA reads TGTGCCAGCAGTTTGGGACAGGGCGGTGGGACCGGGGAGCTGTTTTTT. Encoded protein: CASSLGQGGGTGELFF.

The CDR3 loop reads CASSHRGARNTIYF. The CDR3 DNA sequence: TGTGCCAGCAGCCATCGGGGGGCACGGAACACCATATATTTT. J is TRBJ1-3 and V is TRBV11-2; TRBD1 is a possible D gene (6 bases). The V gene's germline CDR1 is SGHAT and CDR2 FQNNGV. This CDR3 spans 14 amino acids. The germline V and J ends were trimmed by 5 bases and 7 bases, with 15 bases remaining between them. The whole variable domain, remainder taken from reference TRBV11-2 and TRBJ1-3, is EAGVAQSPRYKIIEKRQSVAFWCNPISGHATLYWYQQILGQGPKLLIQFQNNGVVDDSQLPKDRFSAERLKGVDSTLKIQPAKLEDSAVYLCASSHRGARNTIYFGEGSWLTVV.

V gene TRBV5-1 combines with J gene TRBJ2-1; 8 positions agree with TRBD2. Germline loops: CDR1 SGHRS, CDR2 YFSETQ. The ends lost 0 bases at V and 7 bases at J; junction bases unmatched: 6. This CDR3 region has 15 residues. The DNA for the CDR3 is TGCGCCAGCAGCTTGGAGGTAGCGGGAAGGAATGAGCAGTTCTTC. This codes for CASSLEVAGRNEQFF.

V and J are TRBV7-2 and TRBJ2-7; no clear D gene. CDR1 is SGHTA and CDR2 is FQGNSA in the germline V gene. There are 13 residues in the CDR3. V lost 2 bases and J 1 base, leaving 6 bases between the germline ends. CDR3 nucleotide sequence: TGTGCCAGCAGCTTACAGGTTTCCTACGAGCAGTACTTC. This translates into CASSLQVSYEQYF.